The 30 T cell receptor beta chains given below trace back to one sample, sequenced in a study of T cells in Graves' hyperthyroidism and ophthalmopathy. TCR beta CDR3 region amplification was performed from RNA transcripts. First-round RT-PCR with HTBI primers amplified the TCR CDR3 region. TCRdb analysed the multiplex PCR reads with MiXCR anew, one entry per CDR3 protein. The table shows roughly 500,000 distinct CDR3 sequences, with over 45% occurring only once. The specimen was peripheral blood or thyroid tissue (not recorded which). The receptor set was obtained from an adult woman with Graves' disease, either hyperthyroidism or ophthalmopathy (not recorded which).

In its sample, this clonotype was seen many times. CDR3 in amino acids: CASSLGEGEQYF. The CDR3 DNA follows: TGTGCCAGCAGCTTAGGGGAGGGCGAGCAGTACTTC. The rearrangement joins TRBV7-6 to TRBJ2-7; 7 nucleotides line up with TRBD2. This CDR3 is 12 amino acids long. With 1 base clipped from V and 6 bases from J, the junction kept 0 bases outside the gene matches. The germline V gene encodes CDR1 SGHVS and CDR2 FNYEAQ.

J is TRBJ1-5 and V is TRBV20-1, with 7 bases that match TRBD1. The CDR3 runs 13 residues. With 7 bases clipped from V and 5 bases from J, the junction kept 8 bases outside the gene matches. Germline CDR1 DFQATT, CDR2 SNEGSKA (reference sequence). The CDR3 DNA sequence: TGCAGTGGTTTGGGACAGCGCTATCAGCCCCAGCATTTT. Its translation is CSGLGQRYQPQHF.

This clonotype was observed at least ten times. A much bigger clone sits one base away, suggesting this may be a read error. This sequence joins TRBV15 and TRBJ1-2; no firm D call. There are 15 residues in the CDR3. The V gene's germline CDR1 is LNHNV and CDR2 YYDKDF (reference sequence). CDR3 DNA sequence: TGTGCCGCCAGCCGCAACCCGCCAGGTGATGATGGCTACACCTTC. This sequence encodes CAASRNPPGDDGYTF.

V and J are TRBV2 and TRBJ2-1; 11 bases agree with TRBD2. CDR1 and CDR2 from the germline V gene are SNHLY and FYNNEI. The CDR3 is made up of 14 amino acids. V shed 5 bases and J 7 bases; nucleotides not matched to a gene: 4. The CDR3 sequence: CASSKTSGINEQFF. The CDR3 nucleotides read TGTGCCAGCAGTAAGACTAGCGGGATTAATGAGCAGTTCTTC.

This clonotype has at least ten counts. The J gene is TRBJ2-7, the V gene TRBV25-1, with D hard to call. CDR1 MGHDK and CDR2 SYGVNS come from the germline V gene. The length of the CDR3 is 16 residues. V gave up 3 bases and J gave up 0 bases, with 15 bases separating them. The CDR3 DNA reads as TGTGCCAGCAGTGACTCGGTGGCAGGCAGCTCCTACGAGCAGTACTTC. This translates into CASSDSVAGSSYEQYF.

This chain links TRBV20-1 with TRBJ1-5; TRBD1 is a possible D gene (6 bases). Deletions cut 6 bases from V and 3 bases from J, with 15 bases between. Germline V gives CDR1 DFQATT, CDR2 SNEGSKA (reference sequence). The CDR3 spans 14 residues. CDR3 residues: CSAQQGTNNQPQHF. As DNA, the CDR3 is TGCAGTGCCCAACAGGGCACGAACAATCAGCCCCAGCATTTT.

The chain combines TRBV5-1 with TRBJ2-2; D might be TRBD2 (5 bases). This CDR3 has 14 amino acids. CDR1 is SGHRS, CDR2 YFSETQ, per germline. Trimming removed 4 bases at V and 1 base at J, with 8 bases between. The CDR3 nucleotides read TGCGCCAGCAGCAATAGCGAGAACACCGGGGAGCTGTTTTTT. Its protein is CASSNSENTGELFF.

The chain joins TRBV4-1 to TRBJ2-6; D call uncertain. Per the germline V gene, CDR1 is MGHRA and CDR2 is YSYEKL. This CDR3 region has 15 residues. The V end lost 4 bases, the J end lost 5 bases, and 12 bases lay between the germline ends. The DNA of the CDR3 is TGCGCCAGCAGCCCCGTAGTTCGTCGGGCCAACGTCCTGACTTTC. It yields the protein CASSPVVRRANVLTF.

This chain uses TRBV7-9 with TRBJ1-6; D perhaps matches TRBD1 (6 bases). From germline, CDR1 is SEHNR and CDR2 FQNEAQ (reference sequence). This CDR3 is 16 amino acids long. V was cut by 5 bases and J by 5 bases, with 16 bases left in between. CDR3 sequence: CASSIRVGHDNSPLHF. Here the CDR3 DNA reads TGTGCCAGCAGCATCCGTGTGGGACACGATAATTCACCCCTCCACTTT.

V is TRBV7-2 and J is TRBJ2-2; D may be TRBD1 (6 bases). Trimming left V 1 base short and J 8 bases short, with 8 bases between. CDR1 is SGHTA and CDR2 is FQGNSA in the germline V gene. This CDR3 region has 13 residues. The CDR3 sequence is CASSLGTAGELFF. The CDR3 DNA reads as TGTGCCAGCAGCTTAGGGACAGCAGGGGAGCTGTTTTTT.

The chain uses TRBV20-1 and TRBJ1-2; tentative D call: TRBD1 (6 bases). CDR1 and CDR2 from the germline V gene are DFQATT and SNEGSKA (reference sequence). The CDR3 has 13 amino acids. V was pared by 5 bases and J by 4 bases, with 14 bases between. Here the CDR3 reads CSAFKGGGYGYTF. CDR3 bases: TGCAGTGCTTTCAAGGGGGGCGGCTATGGCTACACCTTC.

The chain is built from TRBV7-6 and TRBJ2-5; D gene ambiguous. The CDR3 totals 12 residues. The germline V gene encodes CDR1 SGHVS and CDR2 FNYEAQ. Trimming cost V 2 bases and J 7 bases, with 8 bases left between them. CDR3 sequence reads: CASSLPMATQYF. The DNA for the CDR3 is TGTGCCAGCAGCTTACCGATGGCGACCCAGTACTTC.

The J gene is TRBJ2-2, the V gene TRBV11-2; a possible D gene is TRBD1 (6 bases). The CDR3 extends over 11 amino acids. Between the trimmed V and J ends, which lost 5 bases and 14 bases, there was a span of 12 bases. From germline, CDR1 is SGHAT and CDR2 FQNNGV. The CDR3: CASSPQGKLFF. In DNA form, the CDR3 reads TGTGCCAGCAGCCCACAGGGTAAACTGTTTTTT.

At least ten counts were recorded for this clonotype. The rearrangement joins TRBV27 to TRBJ2-5; D is uncertain. CDR3 length equals 13 residues. V was cut by 5 bases and J by 5 bases, with 12 bases left in between. The germline V gene encodes CDR1 MNHEY and CDR2 SMNVEV (reference sequence). The CDR3 bases are TGTGCCAGCAGTCCGATACCCGCGGAGACCCAGTACTTC. As protein: CASSPIPAETQYF.

The rearrangement uses TRBV7-2 and TRBJ2-5, with D perhaps TRBD1 or TRBD2 (5 bases each). The V gene lost 1 base and the J gene lost 5 bases, with 14 bases spanning the gap. This CDR3 spans 15 amino acids. The germline V gene encodes CDR1 SGHTA and CDR2 FQGNSA. CDR3 sequence reads: CASSLVGTEGETQYF. CDR3 bases: TGTGCCAGCAGCTTAGTGGGGACGGAAGGGGAGACCCAGTACTTC.

This clonotype was counted at least ten times. The chain is built from TRBV5-4 and TRBJ1-2; TRBD1 matches 8 bases. Germline CDR1 reads SGHNT; CDR2 reads YYREEE (reference sequence). This CDR3 spans 15 amino acids. The V segment lost 0 bases and the J segment 8 bases; nucleotides outside the gene matches: 9. The CDR3 DNA follows: TGTGCCAGCAGCTTGGGTGGACAGGGATCCTTAGGCTACACCTTC. As protein: CASSLGGQGSLGYTF.

The chain couples TRBV7-9 to TRBJ1-2; maybe TRBD1 (6 bases). This CDR3 has 17 residues. V gave up 5 bases and J gave up 6 bases, with 25 bases separating them. Germline CDR1 SEHNR, CDR2 FQNEAQ (reference sequence). The CDR3 DNA follows: TGTGCCAGCAGCCCAACAGGGCGTCGAGGTGTTGTCGATGGCTACACCTTC. Protein: CASSPTGRRGVVDGYTF.

This clonotype was counted many times. The chain is built from TRBV7-8 and TRBJ2-7; TRBD1 aligns across 10 bases. Germline V gene data show CDR1 as SGHVS and CDR2 as FQNEAQ. The CDR3 has 16 amino acids. The J segment lost 0 bases and the V segment lost 0 bases, leaving 2 bases of the junction unmatched. CDR3 region: CASSLARDRGSYEQYF. As DNA, the CDR3 is TGTGCCAGCAGCTTAGCCCGGGACAGGGGCTCCTACGAGCAGTACTTC.

Note on this clonotype: At one boundary the junction diverges from the germline segment, which might be a read error. The genes are TRBV7-7 and TRBJ1-6; D gene uncertain. Germline loops: CDR1 SSHAT, CDR2 FNYEAQ (reference sequence). The CDR3 spans 15 residues. CDR3 DNA: TGTGCTAGCAGCTCCGGACCGTGGGCTAATTCACCCCTCCACTTT. Its translation: CASSSGPWANSPLHF.

The rearrangement links TRBV5-8 to TRBJ1-6; TRBD1 aligns across 8 bases. Trimming cost V 0 bases and J 11 bases; bases outside gene matches: 1. This CDR3 comprises 13 residues. Germline CDR1 reads SGHTS; CDR2 reads YDEGEE. The chain's CDR3 is CASSLGQGTPLHF. CDR3 nucleotides: TGTGCCAGCAGCTTGGGACAGGGGACACCCCTCCACTTT.

This chain uses TRBV9 with TRBJ2-7; TRBD2 aligns across 8 bases. The V segment lost 4 bases and the J segment 3 bases; nucleotides outside the gene matches: 6. The CDR3 sequence is 14 residues long. Germline V gene lookup returns CDR1 SGDLS and CDR2 YYNGEE. CDR3 sequence reads: CASSHREGLYEQYF. The CDR3 nucleotides are TGTGCCAGCAGCCACCGGGAGGGCCTCTACGAGCAGTACTTC. Variable domain in full (rest from reference TRBV9 and TRBJ2-7): DSGVTQTPKHLITATGQRVTLRCSPRSGDLSVYWYQQSLDQGLQFLIQYYNGEERAKGNILERFSAQQFPDLHSELNLSSLELGDSALYFCASSHREGLYEQYFGPGTRLTVT.

Note on this clonotype: One junction end disagrees with the germline gene, perhaps due to a read error. This chain connects TRBV6-1 to TRBJ2-5, with 7 bases matching TRBD2. Per the germline V gene, CDR1 is MNHNS and CDR2 is SASEGT. The CDR3 has 12 residues. The CDR3 DNA reads as TGTGCCAGCAGTGGTGGGGGGGAGACCAAGTACTTC. Translated: CASSGGGETKYF.

The table lists this clonotype with many counts. The chain uses TRBV19 and TRBJ2-6; a possible D gene is TRBD1 (5 bases). Trimming left V 4 bases short and J 3 bases short, with 7 bases between. The CDR3 spans 14 residues. CDR1 and CDR2 (germline): LNHDA, SQIVND (reference sequence). The CDR3 spells CASSNRNGANVLTF. The CDR3 nucleotides are TGTGCCAGTAGTAACAGGAATGGGGCCAACGTCCTGACTTTC.

Ten or more counts support this clonotype. This chain joins TRBV11-2 and TRBJ1-4; D is unresolved. This CDR3 is 13 amino acids long. Trimming removed 1 base at V and 8 bases at J, with 8 bases between. The germline gives CDR1 SGHAT, CDR2 FQNNGV. Here the CDR3 DNA reads TGTGCCAGCAGCTTAGGTTCTCGCGAAAAACTGTTTTTT. Protein product: CASSLGSREKLFF. The whole variable domain, remainder taken from reference TRBV11-2 and TRBJ1-4, is EAGVAQSPRYKIIEKRQSVAFWCNPISGHATLYWYQQILGQGPKLLIQFQNNGVVDDSQLPKDRFSAERLKGVDSTLKIQPAKLEDSAVYLCASSLGSREKLFFGSGTQLSVL.

This clonotype was seen once. V usage is TRBV7-3 and J usage is TRBJ1-1; possible D gene TRBD1, 5 bases. V was cut by 4 bases and J by 1 base, with 22 bases left in between. Germline lookup yields CDR1 SGHTA and CDR2 FQGTGA. CDR3 size: 18 residues. The CDR3 region is CASSSQGRVPIQNTEAFF. The CDR3 DNA follows: TGTGCCAGCAGCTCGCAAGGCAGGGTACCCATTCAGAACACTGAAGCTTTCTTT.

This clonotype came up once. The final CDR3 position lacks the conserved phenylalanine or tryptophan, pointing to a likely read error. This chain links TRBV2 with TRBJ1-2; a weak D match, TRBD1 (6 bases). The germline gives CDR1 SNHLY, CDR2 FYNNEI. Trimming cost V 6 bases and J 6 bases, with 17 bases left between them. The length of the CDR3 is 14 residues. Written as DNA, the CDR3 is TGTGCCAGCAGAGGCAGGGGCCTGGACGATGGCTACACCCTC. It yields the protein CASRGRGLDDGYTL.

The V and J genes are TRBV2 and TRBJ1-1; maybe TRBD1 (5 bases). The CDR3 consists of 13 residues. Between the trimmed V and J ends, which lost 11 bases and 1 base, there was a span of 14 bases. The V gene's germline CDR1 is SNHLY and CDR2 FYNNEI. CDR3 residues: CARLGGPNTEAFF. The DNA of the CDR3 is TGTGCCCGCCTCGGGGGACCGAACACTGAAGCTTTCTTT.

The gene calls are TRBV2 and TRBJ2-2; no firm D call. V dropped 4 bases and J dropped 7 bases, with 10 bases sitting between them. This CDR3 is 13 amino acids long. Germline lookup yields CDR1 SNHLY and CDR2 FYNNEI. CDR3: CASSGIHGGELFF. CDR3 DNA: TGTGCCAGCAGTGGTATCCACGGCGGGGAGCTGTTTTTT.

This clonotype was seen more than once but under ten times. The rearrangement joins TRBV29-1 to TRBJ2-5; possibly TRBD1 or TRBD2 for D (5 bases each). The V gene's germline CDR1 is SQVTM and CDR2 ANQGSEA. The V end lost 4 bases, the J end lost 6 bases, and 12 bases lay between the germline ends. CDR3 length equals 12 residues. The chain's CDR3 is CSVGTSGKTQYF. In nucleotides, the CDR3 is TGCAGCGTTGGGACATCGGGAAAGACCCAGTACTTC.

The chain uses TRBV15 and TRBJ1-4; D is ambiguous. The germline CDR1 and CDR2 sequences are LNHNV and YYDKDF (reference sequence). CDR3 length: 16 amino acids. Trimming cost V 0 bases and J 5 bases, with 13 bases left between them. Here the CDR3 reads CATSRDLSGENEKLFF. CDR3 coding DNA: TGTGCCACCAGCAGAGATCTGTCCGGAGAAAATGAAAAACTGTTTTTT.